The rows below give T cell receptor beta chains drawn from one sample of a study of blood T cell repertoires in COVID-19. The method was immunoSEQ multiplex PCR; TCRdb's version includes in-frame clones alone and lacks a portion of them. The sample shows around 200,000 clones, around 83% of them seen only once. What was sequenced was peripheral blood. These receptors were taken from a woman aged 50 to 60 with acute or convalescent COVID-19. CDR3s include the opening cysteine and the closing phenylalanine or tryptophan. The order of the fields is D gene, V gene, J gene, clone size, CDR3 protein, CDR3 DNA. The D gene is left open where the match is weak. The listing skips clone size in some rows; elsewhere it reads once, few, many or a size class.

.	TRBV5-5	TRBJ2-7	.	CASSSAWGGEQYF	TGTGCCAGCAGTTCGGCATGGGGAGGCGAGCAGTACTTC
.	TRBV5-4	TRBJ2-5	once	CASSIRDGETQYF	TGTGCCAGCAGCATCAGGGATGGGGAGACCCAGTACTTC
TRBD2	TRBV29-1	TRBJ2-1	.	CSVDTLAAPGNEQFF	TGCAGCGTTGACACACTAGCGGCCCCGGGCAATGAGCAGTTCTTC
TRBD1	TRBV19	TRBJ2-2	.	CASRSGTGSGTGELFF	TGTGCCAGTAGATCCGGGACAGGGTCGGGCACCGGGGAGCTGTTTTTT
TRBD2	TRBV19	TRBJ2-3	.	CASSGEGLAGRDTQYF	TGTGCCAGTAGTGGTGAAGGACTAGCGGGAAGAGATACGCAGTATTTT
TRBD1	TRBV18	TRBJ1-1	.	CASSPRQGVDTEAFF	TGTGCCAGCTCACCGCGACAGGGGGTAGACACTGAAGCTTTCTTT
TRBD2	TRBV15	TRBJ2-1	few	CATSRAGTTVYNEQFF	TGTGCCACCAGCAGAGCCGGGACTACCGTATACAATGAGCAGTTCTTC
.	TRBV4-2	TRBJ2-1	.	CASSQAGESYNEQFF	TGTGCCAGCAGCCAAGCGGGGGAATCCTACAATGAGCAGTTCTTC
.	TRBV5-1	TRBJ1-2	few	CASSLGAGDGYTF	TGCGCCAGCAGCTTGGGGGCGGGAGATGGCTACACCTTC
TRBD1	TRBV19	TRBJ1-1	.	CASSLLTGGSEAFF	TGTGCCAGTAGTCTACTGACAGGGGGAAGTGAAGCTTTCTTT
.	TRBV20-1	TRBJ2-1	.	CSAPGGTNLFF	TGCAGTGCCCCCGGGGGGACAAACTTGTTCTTC
TRBD2	TRBV24-1	TRBJ2-1	.	CATSPGTRNEQFF	TGTGCCACCAGTCCCGGGACTAGAAATGAGCAGTTCTTC
TRBD1	TRBV28	TRBJ1-5	few	CASSLEQGASRQPQHF	TGTGCCAGCAGTTTGGAGCAGGGGGCGAGCCGTCAGCCCCAGCATTTT
TRBD2	TRBV5-4	TRBJ2-3	.	CASSLETSGVGTQYF	TGTGCCAGCAGCTTGGAGACTAGCGGAGTTGGTACGCAGTATTTT
TRBD2	TRBV5-5	TRBJ2-5	many	CASSFGGEETQYF	TGTGCCAGCAGCTTCGGGGGGGAAGAGACCCAGTACTTC
TRBD2	TRBV2	TRBJ2-4	.	CASSEVQGGAKNIQYF	TGTGCCAGCAGTGAAGTCCAGGGAGGGGCCAAAAACATTCAGTACTTC
.	TRBV6-2/TRBV6-3	TRBJ1-5	.	CASSYKGRRNQPQHF	TGTGCCAGCAGTTACAAGGGGCGACGCAATCAGCCCCAGCATTTT
.	TRBV29-1	TRBJ1-1	.	CSVDEGRSTEAFF	TGCAGCGTTGACGAGGGTAGGTCGACTGAAGCTTTCTTT
TRBD1	TRBV6-5	TRBJ2-7	few	CASSWGQGIYEQYF	TGTGCCAGCAGTTGGGGACAGGGTATTTACGAGCAGTACTTC
.	TRBV15	TRBJ2-5	.	CATSRNSQETQYF	TGTGCCACCAGCAGGAACAGCCAAGAGACCCAGTACTTC
TRBD2	TRBV5-1	TRBJ2-3	.	CASSSLAGGLSTDTQYF	TGCGCCAGCAGCTCTTTAGCGGGAGGACTGAGCACAGATACGCAGTATTTT
.	TRBV11-2	TRBJ2-5	once	CASSLEYAGSKETQYF	TGTGCCAGCAGCTTAGAATATGCTGGCTCAAAAGAGACCCAGTACTTC
.	TRBV15	TRBJ1-6	.	CATSRDRSGGNSPLHF	TGTGCCACCAGCAGAGATAGGTCCGGAGGGAATTCACCCCTCCACTTT
TRBD1	TRBV7-2	TRBJ2-3	.	CASSVGFRGTGADTQYF	TGTGCCAGCAGCGTGGGCTTCCGGGGGACAGGGGCAGATACGCAGTATTTT
TRBD1	TRBV11-2	TRBJ1-2	.	CASSLPSSGQGNYGYTF	TGTGCCAGCAGCTTACCTTCTTCGGGACAGGGAAACTATGGCTACACCTTC
.	TRBV24-1	TRBJ2-7	.	CATSDATNYEQYF	TGTGCCACCAGTGATGCGACTAACTACGAGCAGTACTTC
.	TRBV11-2	TRBJ2-3	.	CASSSGYMDTQYF	TGTGCCAGCAGCTCGGGATACATGGATACGCAGTATTTT
TRBD1	TRBV14	TRBJ1-1	.	CASSTRTGGTEAFF	TGTGCCAGCAGCACCCGGACAGGGGGGACTGAAGCTTTCTTT
.	TRBV15	TRBJ2-7	.	CATSTADFSHEQYF	TGTGCCACCAGCACCGCGGACTTCAGCCACGAGCAGTACTTC
TRBD1	TRBV29-1	TRBJ2-7	.	CSIPGDRPYEQYF	TGCAGTATCCCTGGGGACAGACCCTACGAGCAGTACTTC
TRBD1	TRBV25-1	TRBJ2-3	.	CASSDFPDRATDTQYF	TGTGCCAGCAGTGATTTCCCGGACAGGGCCACAGATACGCAGTATTTT
.	TRBV5-1	TRBJ1-1	.	CASSLDPGIDTEAFF	TGCGCCAGCAGCTTGGACCCGGGGATCGACACTGAAGCTTTCTTT
.	TRBV7-7	TRBJ2-1	.	CASSDTSWLGNEQFF	TGTGCCAGCAGCGATACTAGTTGGTTGGGGAATGAGCAGTTCTTC
.	TRBV20-1	TRBJ2-7	.	CSSLSSYEQYF	TGCAGTTCACTGAGCTCCTACGAGCAGTACTTC
TRBD1	TRBV5-4	TRBJ2-2	.	CASSPGQGDPGELFF	TGTGCCAGCAGCCCCGGACAGGGGGATCCCGGGGAGCTGTTTTTT
.	TRBV2	TRBJ2-1	.	CASGRAGGLYNEQFF	TGTGCCAGCGGAAGGGCGGGCGGACTCTACAATGAGCAGTTCTTC
.	TRBV6-2/TRBV6-3	TRBJ1-2	.	CASSYVGTSQNGYTF	TGTGCCAGCAGTTACGTCGGGACAAGCCAGAATGGCTACACCTTC
.	TRBV18	TRBJ1-6	.	CASSPDPPGGGSPLHF	TGTGCCAGCTCACCAGATCCCCCGGGAGGAGGATCACCCCTCCACTTT
.	TRBV10-3	TRBJ2-7	few	CATRGDFSDGEQYF	TGTGCCACTCGTGGGGACTTTTCCGATGGGGAGCAGTACTTC
.	TRBV18	TRBJ2-2	.	CASSPPSQSNTGELFF	TGTGCCAGCTCACCACCGTCACAGTCGAACACCGGGGAGCTGTTTTTT
TRBD1	TRBV11-2	TRBJ2-6	.	CASSGYGRGNSGANVLTF	TGTGCCAGCAGCGGTTACGGCAGGGGGAACTCTGGGGCCAACGTCCTGACTTTC
.	TRBV21-1	TRBJ2-5	once	CASSLHRGQGETQYF	TGTGCCAGCAGCTTACACCGCGGACAGGGAGAGACCCAGTACTTC
.	TRBV5-3	TRBJ2-3	.	CARTWGRVGDTQYF	TGTGCCAGAACCTGGGGGCGGGTGGGAGATACGCAGTATTTT
TRBD1	TRBV15	TRBJ2-7	.	CATSREQQGAYEQYF	TGTGCCACCAGCAGAGAGCAACAGGGGGCCTACGAGCAGTACTTC
.	TRBV7-2	TRBJ2-7	.	CASSPGDSGTFYEQYF	TGTGCCAGCAGCCCCGGTGATAGCGGAACATTCTACGAGCAGTACTTC
TRBD1	TRBV2	TRBJ2-6	.	CATLDRGVSGANVLTF	TGTGCCACCCTAGACAGGGGGGTCTCTGGGGCCAACGTCCTGACTTTC
TRBD1	TRBV5-6	TRBJ2-7	.	CASSWGQTGYEQYF	TGTGCCAGCAGCTGGGGACAGACAGGCTACGAGCAGTACTTC
.	TRBV4-1	TRBJ1-2	.	CASSPGGAVLYGYTF	TGCGCCAGCAGCCCAGGTGGAGCGGTCCTCTATGGCTACACCTTC
TRBD2	TRBV5-4	TRBJ2-7	.	CASSLSGSSYEQYF	TGTGCCAGCAGCCTTAGCGGGAGTTCCTACGAGCAGTACTTC
TRBD2	TRBV27	TRBJ2-7	.	CASSSGTSGAEEQYF	TGTGCCAGCAGTTCCGGGACTAGCGGGGCAGAGGAGCAGTACTTC